This T cell receptor beta chain comes out of a study of OX40 agonist ivuxolimab in advanced cancers. The overall study: Three patients showed partial responses: one hepatocellular carcinoma and two cutaneous melanoma cases.

Turning to this clone: The antigen is undetermined.

The V gene's germline CDR1 is SGHDT and CDR2 YYEEEE. The CDR3 spans 14 residues. Trimming pared 4 bases from V and 0 bases from J, leaving 10 bases between. Autoimmune disease history or systemic immunosuppression disqualified patients. The table came from immunoSEQ multiplex PCR; TCRdb's copy has only in-frame clones and leaves some out. The sample includes 31,000 or so clones, around nine tenths seen only once; the top ten take under 5.5%. General study findings and limits: Nonresponders, in some cases, also had low normalized T-cell clonal expansion.

The chain couples TRBV5-6 to TRBJ1-2; D gene uncertain. This TCR came from an adult with an advanced solid tumor such as melanoma, head and neck, liver or kidney cancer. Source: CD4+ or CD8+ T cells sorted from blood, taken in a trial of the OX40 agonist ivuxolimab. The CDR3 DNA is TGTGCCAGCAGCGACACCGAAACTAACTATGGCTACACCTTC. It is translated as CASSDTETNYGYTF.